Below are 18 T cell receptor beta chains sequenced from a single sample in a study of blood T cell repertoires in COVID-19. Measured with immunoSEQ multiplex PCR; TCRdb has only the in-frame clones, and not every one. The sample consists of just over 350,000 clones, about 90% of them appearing once. Material for sequencing was PBMCs or T cells enriched from blood (not recorded which). Source of these receptors: a woman aged 25 to 39 who had recovered from COVID-19.

This chain connects TRBV5-1 to TRBJ1-1; D gene uncertain. CDR3 length: 13 amino acids. The V and J ends lost 1 base and 3 bases respectively, with 7 bases between them. Germline-derived CDR1 and CDR2 are SGHRS and YFSETQ. The CDR3 sequence is CASSLQEDTEAFF. As DNA, the CDR3 is TGCGCCAGCAGCTTGCAGGAAGACACTGAAGCTTTCTTT.

The rearrangement joins TRBV7-2 to TRBJ1-6; D is possibly TRBD1 (6 bases). Deletions cut 4 bases from V and 7 bases from J, with 11 bases between. CDR3 length: 14 residues. Germline CDR1 reads SGHTA; CDR2 reads FQGNSA. CDR3 DNA: TGTGCCAGCAGCTCAGGGGTGTCGAATTCACCCCTCCACTTT. Protein: CASSSGVSNSPLHF.

This clone was detected only once. The CDR3 sequence is CASSTTHSYGYTF. The CDR3, as DNA: TGTGCCAGCAGTACGACACATTCCTATGGCTACACCTTC. The rearrangement links TRBV12-3 or TRBV12-4 to TRBJ1-2; no clear D gene. The CDR3 consists of 13 residues. V lost 5 bases and J 4 bases, leaving 11 bases between the germline ends.

The chain joins TRBV5-4 to TRBJ2-1; 14 bases agree with TRBD2. Germline CDR1 and CDR2: SGHNT and YYREEE (reference sequence). The CDR3 consists of 20 residues. The trim removed 7 bases at V and 0 bases at J, leaving 15 bases unmatched. CDR3 amino acids: CASRVRRTSGGTSSYNEQFF. The CDR3 coding sequence is TGTGCCAGCCGGGTAAGGAGGACTAGCGGGGGGACGAGCTCCTACAATGAGCAGTTCTTC.

The gene calls are TRBV5-1 and TRBJ1-5; a weak D match, TRBD1 (6 bases). This CDR3 has 14 amino acids. From germline, CDR1 is SGHRS and CDR2 YFSETQ. V dropped 5 bases and J dropped 5 bases, with 14 bases sitting between them. Here the CDR3 reads CASSPGNRDQPQHF. DNA for the CDR3: TGCGCCAGCAGTCCGGGAAACAGGGATCAGCCCCAGCATTTT.

The rearrangement joins TRBV19 to TRBJ2-2; TRBD1 aligns across 12 bases. The CDR3 is made up of 17 amino acids. V trimming: 10 bases; J trimming: 0 bases; junction bases outside the gene matches: 9. CDR1 LNHDA and CDR2 SQIVND come from the germline V gene (reference sequence). The CDR3 sequence is CATRDRGRGTNTGELFF. Written as DNA, the CDR3 is TGTGCCACTAGGGACAGGGGGCGGGGAACGAACACCGGGGAGCTGTTTTTT.

The chain recombines TRBV18 with TRBJ1-1; TRBD1 matches at 9 bases. After removal of 5 bases from V and 7 bases from J, the junction contained 8 bases not matched to a gene. The CDR3 has 14 residues. Germline CDR1 is KGHSH and CDR2 is LQKENI. CDR3 sequence reads: CASSTGGQGYEAFF. The CDR3 DNA is TGTGCCAGCTCAACAGGGGGACAGGGATATGAAGCTTTCTTT.

This chain connects TRBV10-3 to TRBJ2-1; 12 bases agree with TRBD1. CDR3 size: 17 residues. V dropped 4 bases and J dropped 7; count of bases not matched to a gene: 11. The germline CDR1 and CDR2 sequences are ENHRY and SYGVKD. CDR3 sequence (DNA): TGTGCCATCAGTGGCTCCTCTGGGACAGGGGGCACAAATGAGCAGTTCTTC. Translating it yields CAISGSSGTGGTNEQFF.

The CDR3 nucleotides read TGTGCCAGCAGCCCTCCTTTGTCAGGGGGAGGCACTGAAGCTTTCTTT. It codes for CASSPPLSGGGTEAFF. The chain employs TRBV7-9 and TRBJ1-1; 7 nucleotides agree with TRBD1. This CDR3 contains 16 residues. Germline CDR1 SEHNR, CDR2 FQNEAQ (reference sequence). V lost 5 bases, J lost 4 bases, and 13 bases stayed unmatched.

This clone came up once. V gene TRBV10-3 combines with J gene TRBJ1-3; the D is unclear. The germline gives CDR1 ENHRY, CDR2 SYGVKD. V was clipped by 5 bases and J by 3 bases, with 11 bases between them. The CDR3 contains 14 residues. The CDR3 loop is CAISSLEGGNTIYF. The CDR3 coding sequence is TGTGCCATCAGTAGCCTAGAGGGTGGAAACACCATATATTTT.

The rearrangement joins TRBV6-5 to TRBJ2-1; D unclear. Trimming shortened V by 6 bases and J by 5 bases, and 17 bases separated the two germline ends. The germline V gene has CDR1 MNHEY and CDR2 SVGAGI. The CDR3 consists of 15 residues. CDR3 loop: CASSPTHPTDNEQFF. CDR3 sequence (DNA): TGTGCCAGCAGCCCGACTCATCCGACGGACAATGAGCAGTTCTTC.

The gene calls are TRBV7-8 and TRBJ2-1, with a tentative D call TRBD2 (6 bases). Per the germline V gene, CDR1 is SGHVS and CDR2 is FQNEAQ. The CDR3 runs to 16 residues. Deletions cut 5 bases from V and 0 bases from J, with 14 bases between. DNA for the CDR3: TGTGCCAGCAGCCGTCTGGACGGGAGCTCCTACAATGAGCAGTTCTTC. It yields the protein CASSRLDGSSYNEQFF.

The chain has TRBV2 and TRBJ1-1, with D possibly TRBD1 on 6 matching bases. V shed 4 bases and J shed 1 base, with 13 bases lying between them. There are 15 residues in the CDR3. Germline CDR1 is SNHLY and CDR2 is FYNNEI. CDR3 in amino acids: CASSALEQGNTEAFF. Here the CDR3 DNA reads TGTGCCAGCAGTGCCCTTGAACAGGGGAACACTGAAGCTTTCTTT.

CDR3 sequence (DNA): TGTGCCAGTAGCCTAATCATGAACACTGAAGCTTTCTTT. The encoded protein is CASSLIMNTEAFF. The chain couples TRBV19 to TRBJ1-1; no clear D gene. The germline V gene has CDR1 LNHDA and CDR2 SQIVND (reference sequence). CDR3 length: 13 residues. V lost 6 bases and J 0 bases, leaving 8 bases between the germline ends.

The V call is TRBV5-4, the J call TRBJ1-4, with D possibly TRBD1 on 6 matching bases. The CDR3 totals 15 residues. From germline, CDR1 is SGHNT and CDR2 YYREEE (reference sequence). Trimming took off 4 bases at V and 7 bases at J, with 17 bases between the two ends. The CDR3, as DNA: TGTGCCAGCAGCCCCCGAGGGGGGGTCGGTGAAAAACTGTTTTTT. Its translation: CASSPRGGVGEKLFF.

The chain is built from TRBV7-9 and TRBJ2-3; 9 bases align to TRBD2. Losses at the gene ends were 7 bases for V and 2 bases for J; bases not matched to a gene: 7. Germline V CDR1 and CDR2: SEHNR, FQNEAQ (reference sequence). The CDR3 covers 15 residues. Written as DNA, the CDR3 is TGTGCCAGCACCCTTCGGACTAGCGACACAGATACGCAGTATTTT. It specifies CASTLRTSDTDTQYF.

The V call is TRBV21-1, the J call TRBJ1-1. TRBV21-1 is a pseudogene segment. This CDR3 has 15 amino acids. Here the CDR3 reads CASSKVAGMNTEAFF. In DNA, the CDR3 is TGTGCCAGCAGCAAAGTGGCGGGAATGAACACTGAAGCTTTCTTT.

V gene TRBV27 combines with J gene TRBJ2-7; TRBD1 matches at 9 bases. Germline loops: CDR1 MNHEY, CDR2 SMNVEV (reference sequence). The CDR3 has 14 residues. J was trimmed by 2 bases and V by 6 bases; bases with no gene match: 5. The CDR3 loop reads CASSPGTGPYEQYF. For the CDR3, the DNA is TGTGCCAGCAGCCCCGGGACAGGGCCCTACGAGCAGTACTTC.